The clone carrying this TCR beta chain was picked up many times. Its specificity is not known. The CDR3 loop spans 13 amino acids. V gave up 0 bases and J gave up 6 bases, with 6 bases separating them. Germline loops: CDR1 LGHDT, CDR2 YNNKEL (reference sequence). These data come from a study of CD8 T cells in ankylosing spondylitis. Study-wide points: Eight or nine highly homologous variants made up a TCR beta motif that seemed to typify ankylosing spondylitis blood. Significantly higher representation of disease-linked clones was reported for matched ankylosing spondylitis synovial fluid.

Quantitative 5'-RACE with molecular barcodes produced the TCR beta libraries. Via MiXCR, TCRdb re-called the 5' RACE reads, giving one row per CDR3 protein. The sample contains roughly 230,000 distinct CDR3 sequences, 15% to 20% of which appear only once. The sequenced sample consisted of blood, either unsorted or a sorted T cell fraction (not recorded which). J is TRBJ2-1 and V is TRBV3-1; D unclear. This receptor was taken from a male donor with ankylosing spondylitis or in good health (not recorded which). CDR3 loop: CASSQDLSNEQFF. CDR3 coding DNA: TGTGCCAGCAGCCAAGATCTTAGCAATGAGCAGTTCTTC.